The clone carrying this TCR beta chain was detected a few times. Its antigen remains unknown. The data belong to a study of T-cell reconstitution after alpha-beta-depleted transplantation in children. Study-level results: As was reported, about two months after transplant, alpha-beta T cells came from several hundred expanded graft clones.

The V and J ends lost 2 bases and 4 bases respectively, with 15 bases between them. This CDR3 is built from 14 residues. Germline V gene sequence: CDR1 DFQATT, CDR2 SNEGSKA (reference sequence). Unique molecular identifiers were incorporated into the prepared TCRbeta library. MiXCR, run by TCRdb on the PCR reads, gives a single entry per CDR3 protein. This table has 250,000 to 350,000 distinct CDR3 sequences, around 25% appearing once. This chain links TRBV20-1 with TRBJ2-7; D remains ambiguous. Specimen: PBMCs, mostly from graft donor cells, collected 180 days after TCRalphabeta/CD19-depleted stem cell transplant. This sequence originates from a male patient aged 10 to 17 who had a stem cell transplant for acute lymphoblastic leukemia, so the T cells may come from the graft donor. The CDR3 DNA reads TGCAGTGCTAGAACCCCCGGGCGGAGATACGAGCAGTACTTC. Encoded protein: CSARTPGRRYEQYF.